In this sample, the clone carrying this TCR beta chain turned up a few times. Its antigen remains unknown. Investigators reverse transcribed all isolated RNA, so they sequenced expressed TCRB transcripts. Average reads for naive, central memory and regulatory T cell samples were about 4 million. Sequencing was performed with immunoSEQ multiplex PCR; in TCRdb, only in-frame clones are kept and a portion is missing. The table has 300,000 to 450,000 clones, roughly 12% seen once. Trimming removed 3 bases at V and 2 bases at J, with 7 bases between. The germline V gene encodes CDR1 KGHSH and CDR2 LQKENI. The CDR3 is 13 amino acids. CD45RO/CCR7/CD25/CD127/CD95/CD27 separated CD4+ naive, central memory, regulatory and stem cell-like memory cells by sorting. This sample was taken from a study of beta chain features in type 1 diabetes. Overall study findings and caveats: Possibly, sequencing cDNA over-represented cells that had high TCR expression levels. Researchers reported that naive, central memory and Treg TCRB repertoires appeared more similar in patients than in healthy donors. TCRB CDR3s were moderately but significantly shorter in Type 1 diabetes patients in all four CD4+ subsets.

The TCR sequence derives from a woman younger than 35 with type 1 diabetes. Input material: naive CD4+ T cells from blood. The V gene is TRBV18, the J gene TRBJ1-2; D might be TRBD1 (5 bases). The CDR3 reads CASSPPGNYGYTF. In DNA, the CDR3 is TGTGCCAGCTCACCCCCAGGGAACTATGGCTACACCTTC.